This T cell receptor beta chain was captured by sequencing in a study of cytomegalovirus exposure and HLA in healthy donors. Study observations and caveats: Later analysis associated a missense DCLRE1C variant with TCR beta V- and J-gene trimming.

As to this clone: Its specificity is not known.

60 Vbeta and 13 Jbeta primers were used in PCR. Here immunoSEQ multiplex PCR was the method, and the copy in TCRdb shows in-frame clones only, minus some. This table has roughly 180,000 clones, 75% to 90% appearing once. The TCR comes from a man aged 30-40 years in good health and CMV-seropositive. Sequencing input: PBMCs.

CDR3 loop: CASSLFSEFSYEQYF. The CDR3 DNA reads as TGTGCCAGCAGTCTTTTCAGCGAATTCTCCTACGAGCAGTACTTC. The rearrangement uses TRBV7-3 and TRBJ2-7; D remains unclear. The CDR3 consists of 15 residues. Looked up from germline, CDR1 is SGHTA and CDR2 is FQGTGA. Trimming took off 6 bases at V and 0 bases at J, with 15 bases between the two ends.